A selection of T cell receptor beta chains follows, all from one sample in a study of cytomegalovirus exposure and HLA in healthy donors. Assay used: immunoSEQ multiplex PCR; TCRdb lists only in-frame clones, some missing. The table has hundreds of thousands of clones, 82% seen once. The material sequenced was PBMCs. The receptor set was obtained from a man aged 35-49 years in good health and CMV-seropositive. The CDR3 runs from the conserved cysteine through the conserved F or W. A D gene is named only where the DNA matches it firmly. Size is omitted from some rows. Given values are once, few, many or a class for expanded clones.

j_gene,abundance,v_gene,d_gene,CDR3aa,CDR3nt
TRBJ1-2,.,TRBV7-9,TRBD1,CASSLVDRPTFYGYTF,TGTGCCAGCAGCTTAGTGGACAGGCCAACCTTCTATGGCTACACCTTC
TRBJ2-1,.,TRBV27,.,CASSLGGRDETSRYNEQFF,TGTGCCAGCAGTCTAGGGGGTAGGGACGAAACTTCCCGCTACAATGAGCAGTTCTTC
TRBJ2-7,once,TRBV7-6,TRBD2,CASSPGGVYEQYF,TGTGCCAGCAGCCCGGGGGGGGTCTACGAGCAGTACTTC
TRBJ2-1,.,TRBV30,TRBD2,CAWSVSLASGYHEQFF,TGTGCCTGGAGTGTAAGTTTGGCTAGCGGGTACCATGAGCAGTTCTTC
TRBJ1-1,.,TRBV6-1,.,CASSGTGTRNGEAFF,TGTGCCAGCAGTGGAACCGGGACACGCAACGGTGAAGCTTTCTTT
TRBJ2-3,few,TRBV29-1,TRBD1,CSVLRGRDRGTDTQYF,TGCAGCGTTTTGAGGGGACGGGACAGGGGCACAGATACGCAGTATTTT
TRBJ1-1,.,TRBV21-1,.,CASGRPDRGRTEAFF,TGTGCCAGCGGGAGACCGGACAGGGGGAGGACTGAAGCTTTCTTT
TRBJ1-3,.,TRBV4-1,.,CASSAREQEPYSGNTIYF,TGCGCCAGCAGCGCTCGGGAGCAGGAACCATACTCTGGAAACACCATATATTTT
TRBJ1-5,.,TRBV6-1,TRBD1,CASSEVWGQANQPQHF,TGTGCCAGCAGTGAGGTCTGGGGACAGGCCAATCAGCCCCAGCATTTT
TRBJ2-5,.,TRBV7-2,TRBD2,CASSPRGSGRALETQYF,TGTGCCAGCAGCCCTAGAGGTAGCGGGAGGGCCCTGGAGACCCAGTACTTC
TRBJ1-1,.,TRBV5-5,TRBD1,CASSYGQGHTEAFF,TGTGCCAGCAGCTATGGACAGGGCCATACTGAAGCTTTCTTT
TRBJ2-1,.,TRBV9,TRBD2,CASSVGTSGRSSYNEQFF,TGTGCCAGCAGCGTAGGGACTAGCGGGAGAAGCTCCTACAATGAGCAGTTCTTC
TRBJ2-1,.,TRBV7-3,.,CASSLLGGNEQFF,TGTGCCAGCAGCTTATTAGGAGGGAATGAGCAGTTCTTC
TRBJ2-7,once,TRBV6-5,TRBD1,CASSPGQVAYEQYF,TGTGCCAGCAGTCCGGGACAGGTGGCCTACGAGCAGTACTTC
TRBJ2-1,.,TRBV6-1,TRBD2,CASSGGGQGSLQFF,TGTGCCAGCAGTGGGGGAGGGCAGGGCAGTCTGCAGTTCTTC
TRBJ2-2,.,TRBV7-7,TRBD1,CASSSNRGNTGELFF,TGTGCTAGCAGCTCGAACAGGGGGAACACCGGGGAGCTGTTTTTT
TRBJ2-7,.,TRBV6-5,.,CASSYSGGLERF,TGTGCCAGCAGTTACTCCGGGGGGCTGGAAAGGTTC
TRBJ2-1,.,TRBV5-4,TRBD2,CASSPDPGLAGGNNEQFF,TGTGCCAGCAGCCCCGACCCCGGACTAGCGGGAGGAAACAATGAGCAGTTCTTC
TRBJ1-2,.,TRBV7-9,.,CASSFGETNYGYTF,TGTGCCAGCAGCTTCGGTGAAACTAACTATGGCTACACCTTC
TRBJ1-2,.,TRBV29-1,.,CSVGEARSYTF,TGCAGCGTCGGTGAGGCGAGGAGCTACACCTTC
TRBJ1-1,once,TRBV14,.,CASRRDPGINTEAFF,TGTGCCAGCAGACGCGACCCCGGGATTAACACTGAAGCTTTCTTT
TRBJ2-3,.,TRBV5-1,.,CASSLASTDTQYF,TGCGCCAGCAGCTTGGCTAGCACAGATACGCAGTATTTT
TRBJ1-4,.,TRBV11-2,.,CASRSTGISANEKLFF,TGTGCCAGCAGGTCTACAGGGATTTCAGCTAATGAAAAACTGTTTTTT
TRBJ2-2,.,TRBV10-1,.,CATSPWTRSTGELFF,TGCGCCACCTCGCCTTGGACAAGGTCGACCGGGGAGCTGTTTTTT
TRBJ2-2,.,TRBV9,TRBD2,CASSVIPRGGNTGELFF,TGTGCCAGCAGCGTAATCCCTCGCGGGGGTAACACCGGGGAGCTGTTTTTT
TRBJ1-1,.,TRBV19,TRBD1,CASSPRTGGASEAFF,TGTGCCAGTAGTCCCCGGACAGGGGGCGCTTCTGAAGCTTTCTTT
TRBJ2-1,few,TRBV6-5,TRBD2,CASGRGLAGNNEQFF,TGTGCCAGCGGCAGAGGACTAGCGGGGAACAATGAGCAGTTCTTC
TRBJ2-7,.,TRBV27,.,CASGSTSYSYEQYF,TGTGCCAGCGGTTCGACATCCTATTCCTACGAGCAGTACTTC
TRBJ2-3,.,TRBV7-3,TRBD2,CASSFSGSGGDTQYF,TGTGCCAGCAGCTTCAGCGGGAGTGGTGGAGATACGCAGTATTTT
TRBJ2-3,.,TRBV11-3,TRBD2,CASSSRTSGRDDTQYF,TGTGCCAGCAGCTCAAGGACTAGCGGGAGGGATGATACGCAGTATTTT
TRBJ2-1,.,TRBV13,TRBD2,CASSLGLVYNEQFF,TGTGCCAGCAGCTTGGGACTAGTATACAATGAGCAGTTCTTC
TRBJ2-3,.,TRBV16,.,CASSQRGPDTQYF,TGTGCCAGCAGCCAGCGGGGGCCAGATACGCAGTATTTT